A single sample gave rise to the 20 T cell receptor beta chains below, sequenced in a study of cytomegalovirus exposure and HLA in healthy donors. PCR employed 60 Vbeta and 13 Jbeta primers. Using immunoSEQ multiplex PCR, the repertoire was profiled, and TCRdb retains in-frame clones only, with some absent. In the table there are roughly 180,000 clones, 70% to 90% of which are singletons. Sequencing used PBMCs. These receptors all stem from a man between 18 and 35 years old in good health and CMV-seropositive.

This clone occurred once. The rearrangement links TRBV12-2 to TRBJ2-1; TRBD2, the table's D call, was not compared with the DNA. TRBV12-2 corresponds to a pseudogene. The CDR3 covers 18 residues. The CDR3 sequence is CASRLVVQGGFVHNEQFF. The CDR3 coding sequence is TGTGCAAGTCGCTTAGTCGTCCAGGGAGGTTTTGTTCACAATGAGCAGTTCTTC.

This chain uses TRBV9 with TRBJ2-5, with D perhaps TRBD2 (5 bases). The CDR3 spans 13 residues. Germline V gene data show CDR1 as SGDLS and CDR2 as YYNGEE. Trimming stripped 2 bases from V and 11 bases from J, with 16 bases between. The CDR3 DNA reads TGTGCCAGCAGCGTGGATTTAGAAGGCGGGCAGTACTTC. Translation gives CASSVDLEGGQYF.

The CDR3 DNA reads as TGTGCCTGGAGTGCAGGGGAGAATAGCAATCAGCCCCAGCATTTT. This codes for CAWSAGENSNQPQHF. V is TRBV30 and J is TRBJ1-5; D might be TRBD1 (6 bases). The CDR3 is 15 amino acids. The V end was cut by 1 base, the J end by 0 bases, with 10 bases between. CDR1 is GTSNPN and CDR2 is SVGIG in the germline V gene (reference sequence).

The V and J genes are TRBV12-5 and TRBJ2-2, with a possible D match to TRBD1 (5 bases). Germline assignment: CDR1 LGHNT and CDR2 FRNRAP. The length of the CDR3 is 15 residues. V lost 7 bases and J 1 base, leaving 13 bases between the germline ends. This chain's CDR3 is CASALGVGNTGELFF. As DNA, the CDR3 is TGTGCTAGTGCCTTAGGGGTGGGGAACACCGGGGAGCTGTTTTTT.

The chain joins TRBV11-2 to TRBJ2-7; tentatively, D is TRBD2 (6 bases). This CDR3 contains 12 residues. V was shortened by 4 bases and J by 7 bases, with 11 bases between the two germline ends. CDR1 and CDR2 (germline): SGHAT, FQNNGV. CDR3 amino acids: CASSSGLLEQYF. The CDR3 DNA reads as TGTGCCAGCAGCTCGGGACTTCTTGAGCAGTACTTC.

V is TRBV29-1 and J is TRBJ2-5; D possibly corresponds to TRBD1 (6 bases). The germline V and J ends were trimmed by 2 bases and 5 bases, with 9 bases remaining between them. The V gene's germline CDR1 is SQVTM and CDR2 ANQGSEA. The CDR3 covers 12 residues. CDR3 coding DNA: TGCAGCGTTGAACCAGGGGTGGAGACCCAGTACTTC. Translation: CSVEPGVETQYF.

This clone was observed a handful of times. The CDR3 spells CASSQIQGHNEKLFF. The DNA of the CDR3 is TGCGCCAGCAGCCAAATCCAGGGCCATAATGAAAAACTGTTTTTT. This chain links TRBV4-1 with TRBJ1-4, with D perhaps TRBD1 (5 bases). The CDR3 contains 15 residues. Germline V gene sequence: CDR1 MGHRA, CDR2 YSYEKL. V was pared by 2 bases and J by 4 bases, with 11 bases between.

The J gene is TRBJ2-3, the V gene TRBV5-1; 13 positions agree with TRBD2. The CDR3 sequence is 15 residues long. Germline loops: CDR1 SGHRS, CDR2 YFSETQ. V shed 4 bases, J shed 6 bases, and the junction held 5 bases outside the gene matches. CDR3 amino acids: CASSRLAGGADTQYF. DNA for the CDR3: TGCGCCAGCAGCCGACTAGCGGGGGGTGCGGATACGCAGTATTTT.

The V call is TRBV4-3, the J call TRBJ2-5; 9 nucleotides match TRBD1. The CDR3 runs to 16 residues. The germline V gene encodes CDR1 LGHNA and CDR2 YSLEER. Trimming at V came to 5 bases and at J to 11 bases, leaving 18 bases not matched to a gene. The CDR3 spells CASSATTGTGWIEQYF. CDR3 nucleotide sequence: TGCGCCAGCAGCGCAACGACCGGGACAGGGTGGATAGAGCAGTACTTC.

The V and J genes are TRBV6-1 and TRBJ2-5; the D gene is possibly TRBD1 (5 bases). The J call is uncertain, as TRBJ2-7 better fits the DNA end. This CDR3 contains 14 residues. CDR1 and CDR2 from the germline V gene are MNHNS and SASEGT. For the CDR3, the DNA is TGTGCCAGCAGTGAAGTGGGGCTCTCCTACGAGCAGTACTTC. It translates to CASSEVGLSYEQYF.

The V call is TRBV2, the J call TRBJ1-2, with D hard to call. This CDR3 contains 11 residues. V lost 10 bases to trimming and J lost 11 bases, with 17 bases between them. The germline V gene has CDR1 SNHLY and CDR2 FYNNEI. Here the CDR3 DNA reads TGTGCCACCTCGGGTTCCTTAAGTTACACCTTC. It codes for CATSGSLSYTF.

This clone appeared a single time. This rearrangement joins TRBV5-6 to TRBJ2-5, with 7 bases lining up with TRBD1. Trimming removed 2 bases from V and 4 bases from J; junction bases left unmatched: 2. CDR3 length equals 13 residues. CDR1 SGHDT and CDR2 YYEEEE come from the germline V gene. Written as DNA, the CDR3 is TGTGCCAGCAGCTTCGACAGGGTAGAGACCCAGTACTTC. It codes for CASSFDRVETQYF.

The J gene is TRBJ2-3, the V gene TRBV2; TRBD1 matches at 11 bases. The CDR3 sequence is 14 residues long. Trimming removed 5 bases from V and 6 bases from J; junction bases left unmatched: 4. CDR1 SNHLY and CDR2 FYNNEI come from the germline V gene. CDR3 in amino acids: CASSPGQGGDTQYF. CDR3 nucleotide sequence: TGTGCCAGCAGTCCGGGACAGGGGGGGGATACGCAGTATTTT.

The V gene is TRBV19, the J gene TRBJ2-1; possible D gene TRBD2, 8 bases. The CDR3 contains 15 residues. V lost 7 bases to trimming and J lost 6 bases, with 19 bases between them. Per germline, CDR1 LNHDA and CDR2 SQIVND (reference sequence). In DNA form, the CDR3 reads TGTGCCAGTACACTCCGGGAGGGGGCCATCAATGAGCAGTTCTTC. It encodes CASTLREGAINEQFF. The full variable domain, its missing parts supplied by reference TRBV19 and TRBJ2-1, is DGGITQSPKYLFRKEGQNVTLSCEQNLNHDAMYWYRQDPGQGLRLIYYSQIVNDFQKGDIAEGYSVSREKKESFPLTVTSAQKNPTAFYLCASTLREGAINEQFFGPGTRLTVL.

J is TRBJ2-7 and V is TRBV27; perhaps TRBD2 as D (7 bases). The V end was cut by 3 bases, the J end by 7 bases, with 19 bases between. The CDR3 covers 15 residues. The germline CDR1 and CDR2 sequences are MNHEY and SMNVEV (reference sequence). The CDR3 sequence: CASSFLAGGPIEQYF. The CDR3 bases are TGTGCCAGCAGTTTCCTTGCCGGGGGGCCCATAGAGCAGTACTTC.

In nucleotides, the CDR3 is TGTGCCAGCAGCCTGAGCGGCCAAGAGACCCAGTACTTC. Its translation is CASSLSGQETQYF. V is TRBV11-2 and J is TRBJ2-5; D might be TRBD2 (5 bases). This CDR3 is built from 13 residues. With 5 bases removed from V and 1 base from J, the gap between germline ends came to 8 bases. Germline CDR1 reads SGHAT; CDR2 reads FQNNGV.

V gene TRBV7-2 combines with J gene TRBJ2-4; 7 positions match TRBD1. Germline-derived CDR1 and CDR2 are SGHTA and FQGNSA. V lost 6 bases to trimming and J lost 9 bases; unmatched junction nucleotides: 8. The CDR3 has 13 residues. For the CDR3, the DNA is TGTGCCAGCAGTCGAGACAGGGCTTCCATTCAGTACTTC. It encodes CASSRDRASIQYF.

The chain joins TRBV29-1 to TRBJ2-7; 9 nucleotides agree with TRBD1. After removal of 4 bases from V and 4 bases from J, the junction contained 8 bases not matched to a gene. The germline CDR1 and CDR2 sequences are SQVTM and ANQGSEA. The CDR3 is 14 residues long. The CDR3 bases are TGCAGCGTTGGGGGGGACAGGGACCATTACGAGCAGTACTTC. It is translated as CSVGGDRDHYEQYF.

V usage is TRBV30 and J usage is TRBJ1-5, with TRBD1 matching over 7 bases. Germline V lookup: CDR1 GTSNPN, CDR2 SVGIG (reference sequence). CDR3 size: 14 residues. With V trimmed by 5 bases and J by 5 bases, 9 bases remained unmatched. The CDR3 loop reads CAWAAGTAYQPQHF. The DNA for the CDR3 is TGTGCCTGGGCTGCCGGGACAGCTTATCAGCCCCAGCATTTT.

This sequence joins TRBV11-2 and TRBJ1-1; D is perhaps TRBD1 (5 bases). V lost 5 bases and J lost 4, with 11 bases in between. Germline CDR1 is SGHAT and CDR2 is FQNNGV. This CDR3 is 13 amino acids long. DNA of the CDR3: TGTGCCAGCAGCCCCAGGGTCGGCACTGAAGCTTTCTTT. Amino acids: CASSPRVGTEAFF.